These T cell receptor beta chains were read from a single sample in a study of shared clonotypes between healthy human individuals. Clones were read by immunoSEQ multiplex PCR, and TCRdb kept only the in-frame ones, dropping some. Found here are some 660,000 clones, around three quarters of them singletons; the top ten hold around 2%. Sequencing input: memory CD4+ T cells sorted from blood. The source of these receptors is a woman in her twenties or thirties in good health. Each CDR3 is given with its conserved first and last residue. D genes are given only for firm matches. Only some rows state a clone size, as once, few, many or a class for expanded clones.

v_call	j_call	clone_size	d_call	cdr3_aa	cdr3_nt
TRBV6-5	TRBJ2-7	few	-	CASNRGGSYEQYF	TGTGCCAGCAATAGGGGGGGCTCCTACGAGCAGTACTTC
TRBV6-6	TRBJ2-7	-	-	CASSSGLLGEQYF	TGTGCCAGCAGTTCCGGACTTCTTGGCGAGCAGTACTTC
TRBV28	TRBJ2-3	-	TRBD1	CASRVDRGEVVTQYF	TGTGCCAGCAGAGTCGACAGGGGGGAGGTTGTTACGCAGTATTTT
TRBV28	TRBJ2-1	-	-	CASSSQGIVGGAYNEQFF	TGTGCCAGCAGTTCCCAGGGAATAGTTGGCGGGGCCTACAATGAGCAGTTCTTC
TRBV10-3	TRBJ2-3	-	-	CAISDSRLGGTDTQYF	TGTGCCATCAGTGACTCTAGACTAGGGGGCACAGATACGCAGTATTTT
TRBV11-3	TRBJ2-6	-	TRBD2	CASSLGTSSSGANVLTF	TGTGCCAGCAGCTTAGGGACTAGCAGCTCTGGGGCCAACGTCCTGACTTTC
TRBV11-2	TRBJ2-7	few	-	CASSFIAAYEQYF	TGTGCCAGCAGCTTCATAGCGGCCTACGAGCAGTACTTC
TRBV19	TRBJ2-6	-	TRBD1	CASSRRTGGLLGANVLTF	TGTGCCAGTAGTCGACGGACAGGGGGCTTATTGGGGGCCAACGTCCTGACTTTC
TRBV21-1	TRBJ2-7	-	-	CASSKGDRSDEQYF	TGTGCCAGCAGCAAAGGGGACCGGAGCGACGAGCAGTACTTC
TRBV11-2	TRBJ1-2	few	-	CASSSQQGYGYTF	TGTGCCAGCAGCTCGCAACAGGGTTATGGCTACACCTTC
TRBV19	TRBJ2-3	-	TRBD1	CASRIQGVSDTQYF	TGTGCCAGTAGAATACAGGGGGTTTCAGATACGCAGTATTTT
TRBV9	TRBJ2-7	-	-	CASSVADRTYEQYF	TGTGCCAGCAGCGTAGCGGACAGAACCTACGAGCAGTACTTC
TRBV11-3	TRBJ1-2	-	TRBD1	CASSSRDRGSRDYGYTF	TGTGCCAGCAGCTCCCGGGACAGGGGATCAAGGGACTATGGCTACACCTTC
TRBV6-6	TRBJ1-2	-	-	CASSVHSTGLYGYTF	TGTGCCAGCAGTGTTCACTCGACAGGCCTCTATGGCTACACCTTC
TRBV28	TRBJ2-7	once	-	CASSLPGEREQYF	TGTGCCAGCAGTTTACCGGGAGAGCGCGAGCAGTACTTC
TRBV9	TRBJ1-1	-	-	CASSVSGGQAEAFF	TGTGCCAGCAGCGTAAGTGGGGGGCAGGCTGAAGCTTTCTTT
TRBV4-1	TRBJ1-2	-	-	CASSQDMAGAAGSRGYTF	TGCGCCAGCAGCCAAGATATGGCCGGGGCCGCTGGGTCGCGTGGCTACACCTTC
TRBV11-2	TRBJ2-7	-	-	CASSLLETAYEQYF	TGTGCCAGCAGCTTATTGGAGACAGCCTACGAGCAGTACTTC
TRBV11-2	TRBJ2-5	-	-	CASSSTIQETQYF	TGTGCCAGCAGCTCGACTATCCAAGAGACCCAGTACTTC
TRBV29-1	TRBJ1-1	-	-	CSARVVLANTEAFF	TGCAGCGCCAGAGTGGTATTGGCGAACACTGAAGCTTTCTTT
TRBV5-1	TRBJ2-7	-	-	CASRTAPLNSYEQYF	TGCGCCAGCAGGACCGCCCCACTAAATTCCTACGAGCAGTACTTC
TRBV7-7	TRBJ2-2	-	-	CASRPSGTANTGELFF	TGTGCCAGCAGGCCCTCCGGGACCGCGAACACCGGGGAGCTGTTTTTT
TRBV5-1	TRBJ2-1	many	TRBD2	CASSLDSGGYNEQFF	TGCGCCAGCAGCTTGGATAGCGGGGGCTACAATGAGCAGTTCTTC
TRBV25-1	TRBJ2-1	-	TRBD2	CASSDLGTSGRREQFF	TGTGCCAGCAGTGACCTTGGGACTAGCGGGAGAAGGGAGCAGTTCTTC
TRBV11-2	TRBJ2-1	-	-	CASSSASDGDEQFF	TGTGCCAGCAGCTCCGCTAGCGATGGCGATGAGCAGTTCTTC
TRBV15	TRBJ2-7	-	-	CATSLFGESYEQYF	TGTGCCACCAGCTTGTTCGGGGAATCCTACGAGCAGTACTTC
TRBV11-3	TRBJ2-3	-	TRBD2	CASSPGTSASTDTQYF	TGTGCCAGCAGCCCTGGGACTAGCGCTAGCACAGATACGCAGTATTTT
TRBV4-2	TRBJ2-2	-	TRBD1	CASSQQGAGTGELFF	TGTGCCAGCAGCCAACAGGGGGCGGGCACCGGGGAGCTGTTTTTT
TRBV11-2	TRBJ2-1	-	TRBD2	CASSLFLMRREFPYEQFF	TGTGCCAGCAGCTTATTTTTAATGCGGCGGGAGTTCCCCTATGAGCAGTTCTTC
TRBV5-4	TRBJ2-7	-	-	CASSKGLQGPGGYEQYF	TGTGCCAGCAGCAAAGGTTTGCAGGGACCTGGGGGCTACGAGCAGTACTTC
TRBV5-4	TRBJ2-7	-	-	CASSQGQSKYEQYF	TGTGCCAGCAGCCAAGGACAGTCTAAATACGAGCAGTACTTC
TRBV4-2	TRBJ1-1	-	-	CAAGGRDTEAFF	TGTGCCGCGGGGGGGAGGGACACTGAAGCTTTCTTT
TRBV27	TRBJ2-1	many	-	CASSLAAFAYNEQFF	TGTGCCAGCAGTTTAGCAGCGTTTGCCTACAATGAGCAGTTCTTC
TRBV5-6	TRBJ2-5	-	TRBD1	CASSLKGGQGRETQYF	TGTGCCAGCAGCTTGAAAGGGGGACAGGGGAGGGAGACCCAGTACTTC
TRBV2	TRBJ1-5	-	TRBD1	CASSPETGGEQPQHF	TGTGCCAGCAGTCCCGAAACAGGGGGGGAACAGCCCCAGCATTTT
TRBV6-1	TRBJ2-1	-	-	CASIGLAGSYNEQFF	TGTGCCAGCATCGGGCTAGCAGGCTCCTACAATGAGCAGTTCTTC
TRBV6-5	TRBJ2-5	-	TRBD2	CASSLVGQGGETQYF	TGTGCCAGCAGTTTGGTCGGCCAGGGAGGGGAGACCCAGTACTTC
TRBV19	TRBJ2-2	-	-	CASRTQGPGELFF	TGTGCCAGTAGAACTCAGGGACCCGGGGAGCTGTTTTTT
TRBV7-2	TRBJ2-7	-	-	CASSPQWLASYEQYF	TGTGCCAGCAGCCCCCAATGGCTAGCCTCCTACGAGCAGTACTTC
TRBV4-1	TRBJ2-1	-	TRBD2	CASSPVPGLGPYNEQFF	TGCGCCAGCAGCCCGGTACCGGGACTAGGGCCATACAATGAGCAGTTCTTC
TRBV19	TRBJ1-2	few	-	CASSREPNYGYTF	TGTGCCAGTAGTCGGGAACCTAACTATGGCTACACCTTC
TRBV2	TRBJ2-7	few	TRBD1	CASRRGTGKYEQYF	TGTGCCAGCAGGAGGGGGACAGGTAAATACGAGCAGTACTTC
TRBV27	TRBJ1-1	-	-	CASSPYDGGTEAFF	TGTGCCAGCAGTCCATACGATGGGGGCACTGAAGCTTTCTTT
TRBV5-1	TRBJ2-7	few	TRBD1	CASSPGTGGLEQYF	TGCGCCAGCAGCCCTGGGACAGGGGGACTCGAGCAGTACTTC
TRBV28	TRBJ2-7	once	TRBD1	CASSPPGQGSTYEQYF	TGTGCCAGCAGTCCACCGGGACAGGGTTCGACCTACGAGCAGTACTTC